One and the same sample provided the 21 T cell receptor beta chains below, sequenced in a study of response to subunit inactivated influenza vaccine. From the RT-PCR reads, TCRdb called clonotypes with MiXCR, one entry per CDR3 protein. The sample contains over 800,000 distinct CDR3 sequences, about 20% of which appear only once. This specimen consisted of PBMCs from blood, obtained more than 4 days after vaccination. The receptor source for this set is a man aged 45 to 65 who received an inactivated influenza vaccine.

The chain combines TRBV11-1 with TRBJ2-4, with 10 bases lining up with TRBD2. CDR1 SGHAT and CDR2 FQDESV come from the germline V gene (reference sequence). CDR3 length: 18 residues. V lost 5 bases, J lost 5 bases, and 15 bases stayed unmatched. CDR3 DNA: TGTGCCAGCAGCCGATCGAACCTAGCGGGAGTTTCCCAAAACATTCAGTACTTC. It yields the protein CASSRSNLAGVSQNIQYF. The whole variable domain, filled in from reference TRBV11-1 and TRBJ2-4, reads EAEVAQSPRYKITEKSQAVAFWCDPISGHATLYWYRQILGQGPELLVQFQDESVVDDSQLPKDRFSAERLKGVDSTLKIQPAELGDSAMYLCASSRSNLAGVSQNIQYFGAGTRLSVL.

The rearrangement uses TRBV5-1 and TRBJ2-7, with a possible D match to TRBD1 (5 bases). This CDR3 has 15 amino acids. V was clipped by 0 bases and J by 1 base, with 11 bases between them. Germline V lookup: CDR1 SGHRS, CDR2 YFSETQ. CDR3 nucleotides: TGCGCCAGCAGCTTGGCCTACAGGCGATCCTACGAGCAGTACTTC. As protein: CASSLAYRRSYEQYF.

The gene calls are TRBV20-1 and TRBJ2-7; 7 nucleotides match TRBD1. Germline V gene sequence: CDR1 DFQATT, CDR2 SNEGSKA (reference sequence). The CDR3 loop spans 12 amino acids. V shed 6 bases and J 5 bases; nucleotides not matched to a gene: 7. CDR3 loop: CSANKQGNEQYF. CDR3 DNA sequence: TGCAGTGCAAATAAACAGGGGAACGAGCAGTACTTC.

This clonotype was seen a handful of times. The rearrangement links TRBV5-5 to TRBJ1-2; D is undetermined. V dropped 7 bases and J dropped 0 bases, with 16 bases sitting between them. CDR3 length equals 15 residues. Per the germline V gene, CDR1 is SGHKS and CDR2 is YYEKEE (reference sequence). The CDR3 is CASLFGSPPNYGYTF. As DNA, the CDR3 is TGTGCCAGCCTCTTCGGAAGCCCTCCTAACTATGGCTACACCTTC.

The chain is built from TRBV4-3 and TRBJ2-3; D gene uncertain. Trimming took 5 bases from V and 2 from J, leaving 11 bases between them. This CDR3 is built from 14 residues. Germline-derived CDR1 and CDR2 are LGHNA and YSLEER. This chain's CDR3 is CASSTGPFTDTQYF. Here the CDR3 DNA reads TGCGCCAGCAGCACCGGACCCTTCACAGATACGCAGTATTTT.

The table lists this clonotype with many counts. The chain couples TRBV20-1 to TRBJ1-2; no clear D gene. Germline V CDR1 and CDR2: DFQATT, SNEGSKA (reference sequence). V dropped 3 bases and J dropped 0 bases, with 8 bases sitting between them. The CDR3 has 13 residues. The CDR3: CSAREQTNYGYTF. CDR3 coding DNA: TGCAGTGCTAGGGAACAGACTAACTATGGCTACACCTTC.

The chain couples TRBV7-6 to TRBJ2-7; D perhaps matches TRBD2 (6 bases). Per the germline V gene, CDR1 is SGHVS and CDR2 is FNYEAQ. Deletions cut 0 bases from V and 2 bases from J, with 17 bases between. The CDR3 has 17 residues. The CDR3 loop is CASSLALGGMGTYEQYF. Here the CDR3 DNA reads TGTGCCAGCAGCTTAGCTTTGGGGGGTATGGGTACCTACGAGCAGTACTTC.

The sample holds many counts of this clonotype. The chain links TRBV14 to TRBJ2-1; the D gene is possibly TRBD2 (6 bases). This CDR3 contains 17 residues. Per the germline V gene, CDR1 is SGHDN and CDR2 is FVKESK. Trimming left V 6 bases short and J 0 bases short, with 18 bases between. The CDR3, as DNA: TGTGCCAGCAGACGGGACTGGCGTTCGAGCTCCTACAATGAGCAGTTCTTC. Translation gives CASRRDWRSSSYNEQFF.

The chain employs TRBV3-1 and TRBJ1-2; tentative D call: TRBD1 (6 bases). V dropped 0 bases and J dropped 2 bases, with 16 bases sitting between them. The length of the CDR3 is 17 residues. CDR1 is LGHDT, CDR2 YNNKEL, per germline (reference sequence). CDR3 sequence reads: CASSQERLGRGNYGYTF. The CDR3 DNA follows: TGTGCCAGCAGCCAAGAGCGTCTCGGCAGGGGAAACTATGGCTACACCTTC. The whole variable domain, filled in from reference TRBV3-1 and TRBJ1-2, reads DTAVSQTPKYLVTQMGNDKSIKCEQNLGHDTMYWYKQDSKKFLKIMFSYNNKELIINETVPNRFSPKSPDKAHLNLHINSLELGDSAVYFCASSQERLGRGNYGYTFGSGTRLTVV.

The rearrangement links TRBV6-1 to TRBJ1-6; tentative D call: TRBD1 (5 bases). This CDR3 is built from 15 residues. In germline, CDR1 is MNHNS, CDR2 SASEGT. V lost 6 bases, J lost 6 bases, and 15 bases lay in between. CDR3 sequence reads: CASSQGVATNSPLHF. CDR3 sequence (DNA): TGTGCCAGCAGCCAGGGCGTAGCAACTAATTCACCCCTCCACTTT.

As to this clonotype: Germline is not matched at one junction end, which may reflect a read error. J is TRBJ2-5 and V is TRBV5-1; a weak D match, TRBD1 (6 bases). CDR1 is SGHRS and CDR2 is YFSETQ in the germline V gene. This CDR3 has 13 amino acids. For the CDR3, the DNA is TGTGCCAGCAGTTACTCAGGGGAAGAGACCCAGTACTTC. Translation gives CASSYSGEETQYF.

The count of this clonotype is one. The CDR3 DNA reads TGTGCCAGCAGTGACCATTCTAGCGGGACCGACAAAAACATTCAGTACTTC. It translates to CASSDHSSGTDKNIQYF. The gene calls are TRBV6-2 or TRBV6-3 and TRBJ2-4; TRBD2 aligns across 9 bases. The ends lost 5 bases at V and 3 bases at J; junction bases unmatched: 11. Germline lookup yields CDR1 MNHEY and CDR2 SVGEGT. The CDR3 loop spans 17 amino acids.

This chain joins TRBV12-3 or TRBV12-4 and TRBJ2-4; weak D call: TRBD2 (5 bases). The CDR3 totals 12 residues. Trimming stripped 8 bases from V and 8 bases from J, with 13 bases between. The CDR3 nucleotides are TGTGCCAGCGGGCTAGCCGCGGACATTCAGTACTTC. Amino acids: CASGLAADIQYF.

The rearrangement links TRBV12-3 or TRBV12-4 to TRBJ2-1, with unresolved D. Trimming shortened V by 3 bases and J by 9 bases, and 9 bases separated the two germline ends. The CDR3 consists of 12 residues. Written as DNA, the CDR3 is TGTGCCAGCAGTTTCGACGCTGGTGAGCAGTTCTTC. Translated, it gives CASSFDAGEQFF.

This clonotype was detected only a few times. The chain has TRBV12-3 or TRBV12-4 and TRBJ1-2, with a weak D call TRBD1 (6 bases). The CDR3 has 17 amino acids. Trimming cost V 3 bases and J 0 bases, with 17 bases left between them. Here the CDR3 DNA reads TGTGCCAGCAGTTTTTCTCACGGACAGCTAGCTAACTATGGCTACACCTTC. Amino acids: CASSFSHGQLANYGYTF.

This clonotype was detected only a few times. V and J are TRBV27 and TRBJ2-4; 7 bases map to TRBD1. This CDR3 comprises 15 residues. V trimming: 5 bases; J trimming: 8 bases; junction bases outside the gene matches: 12. CDR1 and CDR2 (germline): MNHEY, SMNVEV (reference sequence). The CDR3 loop is CASSPRGGGWDIQYF. The CDR3 nucleotides read TGTGCCAGCAGTCCGCGAGGGGGCGGTTGGGACATTCAGTACTTC.

The CDR3 loop reads CATSDFGLAGSRRETQYF. DNA for the CDR3: TGTGCCACCAGTGATTTCGGACTAGCGGGATCGAGAAGAGAGACCCAGTACTTC. The chain combines TRBV24-1 with TRBJ2-5, with TRBD2 identical over 12 bases. Germline lookup yields CDR1 KGHDR and CDR2 SFDVKD. The V and J ends lost 1 base and 4 bases, in that order; junction bases with no gene match: 9. CDR3 length: 18 amino acids.

A few counts support this clonotype. The germline gene is not matched at one end of the junction; a read error may be the cause. The rearrangement uses TRBV20-1 and TRBJ2-7; possible D gene TRBD1, 6 bases. Germline V gives CDR1 DFQATT, CDR2 SNEGSKA (reference sequence). This CDR3 is 15 amino acids long. Here the CDR3 reads CSARDAEAGAHEQHF. The CDR3, as DNA: TGCAGTGCTAGAGATGCGGAGGCAGGGGCCCACGAGCAGCACTTC.

Notes on this clonotype: The germline gene is not matched at one end of the junction; a read error may be the cause. The chain combines TRBV15 with TRBJ2-1; TRBD1 aligns across 11 bases. This CDR3 has 15 residues. The germline V gene encodes CDR1 LNHNV and CDR2 YYDKDF (reference sequence). The CDR3 protein is CATSRPGQGVHEKFF. Here the CDR3 DNA reads TGTGCCACCAGCAGACCGGGACAGGGGGTTCATGAGAAGTTCTTC.

This clonotype was counted only a few times. J is TRBJ2-7 and V is TRBV29-1, with 7 bases lining up with TRBD2. V lost 4 bases and J lost 3; bases outside the gene matches: 6. The germline gives CDR1 SQVTM, CDR2 ANQGSEA. This CDR3 is 13 amino acids long. CDR3 residues: CSVALAELYEQYF. CDR3 bases: TGCAGCGTTGCTCTAGCGGAGCTCTACGAGCAGTACTTC.

A note on this clonotype: The junction does not match germline at one end; this may be a read error. V gene TRBV5-6 combines with J gene TRBJ2-1; 7 nucleotides agree with TRBD2. The CDR3 loop spans 15 amino acids. Germline V CDR1 and CDR2: SGHDT, YYEEEE. The CDR3 DNA reads as TGTGCCAGCACACTGGGGGGGGTCTCCTACAATCAGCAGTTCTTC. Translating gives CASTLGGVSYNQQFF. The full variable domain, in which reference TRBV5-6 and TRBJ2-1 provide the parts outside the CDR3, is DAGVTQSPTHLIKTRGQQVTLRCSPKSGHDTVSWYQQALGQGPQFIFQYYEEEERQRGNFPDRFSGHQFPNYSSELNVNALLLGDSALYLCASTLGGVSYNQQFFGPGTRLTVL.